This record covers a single T cell receptor beta chain. Its antigen is as yet unknown. The germline V gene encodes CDR1 SGHAT and CDR2 FQNNGV. Trimming removed 3 bases from V and 2 bases from J, with 8 bases in between. There are 13 residues in the CDR3. The sample originates from a study of lymphopenia after photon versus proton radiotherapy. Whole-study results and caveats: After the lymphocyte nadir, photon-treated repertoires showed oligoclonal expansion, especially of CD8+ Temra cells.

TCRdb keeps only in-frame clones here, not all; method: immunoSEQ multiplex PCR. The data contain some 27,000 clones, 81% of them singletons. This clonotype originated in a man in his forties or fifties with gastric cancer. This rearrangement joins TRBV11-2 to TRBJ2-7; D uncertain. The sequencing used peripheral blood, collected from a patient treated with photon-based radiotherapy. CDR3 amino acids: CASSLPAAYEQYV. In DNA, the CDR3 is TGTGCCAGCAGCTTGCCCGCAGCCTACGAGCAGTACGTC.